These 20 T cell receptor beta chains came from one sample sequenced in a study of cytomegalovirus exposure and HLA in healthy donors. The PCR ran on 60 Vbeta and 13 Jbeta primers. TCRdb's table, derived via immunoSEQ multiplex PCR, lists solely in-frame clones and lacks some. The data show roughly 89,000 clones, roughly 60% seen once. Sequencing was done on a sample of PBMCs. These receptors were taken from a woman between 50 and 59 years old in good health and CMV-seropositive.

The table lists this clone with a few counts. The rearrangement uses TRBV7-8 and TRBJ1-5; 9 bases match TRBD1. With 4 bases clipped from V and 6 bases from J, the junction kept 10 bases outside the gene matches. This CDR3 is 16 amino acids long. CDR1 is SGHVS and CDR2 is FQNEAQ in the germline V gene. CDR3 amino acids: CASSSSVQGAGQPQHF. CDR3 sequence (DNA): TGTGCCAGCAGCTCAAGCGTACAGGGGGCCGGTCAGCCCCAGCATTTT.

This sequence joins TRBV29-1 and TRBJ1-1, with 8 bases identical to TRBD1. The CDR3 contains 12 residues. The junction had 6 bases not matched to a gene; V was cut back by 6 bases and J by 6 bases. Germline V gives CDR1 SQVTM, CDR2 ANQGSEA. The CDR3 nucleotides read TGCAGCGTCTCAGGGGGCTGGGCTGAAGCTTTCTTT. This encodes CSVSGGWAEAFF.

This clone was observed a handful of times. The CDR3 DNA sequence: TGCGCCAGCACCCAGGGGGGTGGGGGCAACACTGAAGCTTTCTTT. Translation: CASTQGGGGNTEAFF. The gene calls are TRBV5-1 and TRBJ1-1, with 7 bases matching TRBD1. Germline-derived CDR1 and CDR2 are SGHRS and YFSETQ. CDR3 length equals 15 residues. Unmatched junction bases numbered 10, after V lost 6 bases and J lost 2 bases.

The V call is TRBV14, the J call TRBJ1-1; 7 bases fit TRBD1. Germline CDR1 reads SGHDN; CDR2 reads FVKESK. With 1 base clipped from V and 1 base from J, the junction kept 6 bases outside the gene matches. The CDR3 has 16 residues. The CDR3 sequence: CASSQVLGTANTEAFF. CDR3 nucleotides: TGTGCCAGCAGCCAAGTATTGGGGACAGCGAACACTGAAGCTTTCTTT. The full variable domain, completed using reference TRBV14 and TRBJ1-1, is EAGVTQFPSHSVIEKGQTVTLRCDPISGHDNLYWYRRVMGKEIKFLLHFVKESKQDESGMPNNRFLAERTGGTYSTLKVQPAELEDSGVYFCASSQVLGTANTEAFFGQGTRLTVV.

This clone was counted only a few times. The CDR3 region is CASSPWLGQDSYNSPLHF. CDR3 bases: TGTGCCAGCAGCCCATGGCTCGGACAAGACTCCTATAATTCACCCCTCCACTTT. The chain joins TRBV7-9 to TRBJ1-6; the D gene is possibly TRBD1 (5 bases). Germline V gene data show CDR1 as SEHNR and CDR2 as FQNEAQ (reference sequence). V lost 5 bases and J 0 bases, leaving 17 bases between the germline ends. There are 18 residues in the CDR3.

The chain couples TRBV7-9 to TRBJ1-2; D is unclear. V shed 5 bases and J shed 2 bases, with 15 bases lying between them. In germline, CDR1 is SEHNR, CDR2 FQNEAQ (reference sequence). CDR3 length: 15 amino acids. The DNA for the CDR3 is TGTGCCAGCAGCCCATCCCGGGAGACCAACTATGGCTACACCTTC. The encoded protein is CASSPSRETNYGYTF.

This chain joins TRBV28 and TRBJ1-5; a weak D match, TRBD1 (5 bases). Germline V gene sequence: CDR1 MDHEN, CDR2 SYDVKM. Trimming removed 8 bases at V and 0 bases at J, with 11 bases between. This CDR3 has 14 amino acids. The DNA for the CDR3 is TGTGCCAGCGGGGAGGGGTATAGCAATCAGCCCCAGCATTTT. Residues: CASGEGYSNQPQHF.

This clone was recorded a few times. The J gene is TRBJ2-1, the V gene TRBV15; possibly TRBD1 for D (5 bases). V was clipped by 4 bases and J by 12 bases, with 19 bases between them. From germline, CDR1 is LNHNV and CDR2 YYDKDF (reference sequence). The CDR3 is made up of 14 amino acids. The CDR3 region has the DNA TGTGCCACCAGCATCTCATTTCGGGCAGGGATGCAGTTCTTC. Amino acid sequence: CATSISFRAGMQFF.

This clone was observed a handful of times. The CDR3 bases are TGTGCCAGCAGGCTAGCGGGGACCCTCGGGGATGAGCAGTTCTTC. It codes for CASRLAGTLGDEQFF. V gene TRBV6-6 combines with J gene TRBJ2-1, with 9 nucleotides matching TRBD2. Germline CDR1 reads MNHNY; CDR2 reads SVGAGI (reference sequence). The junction had 11 bases not matched to a gene; V was cut back by 6 bases and J by 8 bases. This CDR3 region has 15 residues.

In this sample, this clone turned up a few times. The V call is TRBV7-3, the J call TRBJ2-2; possibly TRBD1 for D (6 bases). Trimming stripped 4 bases from V and 5 bases from J, with 11 bases between. Germline CDR1 is SGHTA and CDR2 is FQGTGA. The length of the CDR3 is 14 residues. The CDR3 region is CASSYTGSTGELFF. Here the CDR3 DNA reads TGTGCCAGCAGCTATACAGGGTCAACCGGGGAGCTGTTTTTT.

In its sample, this clone was seen a few times. V usage is TRBV5-1 and J usage is TRBJ2-1; D not certain. Trimming took 7 bases from V and 5 from J, leaving 16 bases between them. The CDR3 length is 14 residues. CDR1 SGHRS and CDR2 YFSETQ come from the germline V gene. The CDR3 coding sequence is TGCGCCAGCGCCTTTTTCGCGCCGGACAATGAGCAGTTCTTC. Protein: CASAFFAPDNEQFF.

The rearrangement uses TRBV29-1 and TRBJ1-5, with TRBD1 identical over 10 bases. Germline CDR1 reads SQVTM; CDR2 reads ANQGSEA. This CDR3 comprises 14 residues. V was clipped by 5 bases and J by 3 bases; unmatched bases: 4. DNA for the CDR3: TGCAGCGTTAAGGGACAGGGGTACAATCAGCCCCAGCATTTT. Amino acids: CSVKGQGYNQPQHF.

The chain combines TRBV6-1 with TRBJ1-1; TRBD1 might be the D (5 bases). Germline CDR1 and CDR2: MNHNS and SASEGT. With 5 bases removed from V and 9 bases from J, the gap between germline ends came to 13 bases. The CDR3 is 12 amino acids. The CDR3 protein is CASSLATDQAFF. In DNA, the CDR3 is TGTGCCAGCAGTCTCGCGACAGACCAAGCTTTCTTT.

This chain joins TRBV2 and TRBJ1-5, with unresolved D. This CDR3 contains 16 residues. The V gene lost 3 bases and the J gene lost 0 bases, with 12 bases spanning the gap. Germline CDR1 is SNHLY and CDR2 is FYNNEI. CDR3 amino acids: CASSDKGGISNQPQHF. CDR3 in DNA: TGTGCCAGCAGTGATAAGGGAGGGATTAGCAATCAGCCCCAGCATTTT.

This clone was seen more than once but under ten times. The rearrangement joins TRBV30 to TRBJ2-3, with D tentatively TRBD1 (7 bases). V dropped 4 bases and J dropped 3 bases, with 17 bases sitting between them. Germline loops: CDR1 GTSNPN, CDR2 SVGIG (reference sequence). The CDR3 sequence is 15 residues long. The CDR3 bases are TGTGCCTGGATTGCGGAGGGGGCGAAGACAGATACGCAGTATTTT. The encoded protein is CAWIAEGAKTDTQYF.

The chain employs TRBV7-9 and TRBJ1-1, with D unresolved. Trimming pared 5 bases from V and 2 bases from J, leaving 18 bases between. The germline V gene has CDR1 SEHNR and CDR2 FQNEAQ (reference sequence). The length of the CDR3 is 16 residues. DNA of the CDR3: TGTGCCAGCAGCCCGTGGGTGGCCCCAGGCAACACTGAAGCTTTCTTT. Amino acid sequence: CASSPWVAPGNTEAFF.

The rearrangement uses TRBV6-5 and TRBJ1-2, with D hard to call. The CDR3 covers 16 residues. In germline, CDR1 is MNHEY, CDR2 SVGAGI. V lost 0 bases to trimming and J lost 3 bases, with 14 bases between them. CDR3 DNA: TGTGCCAGCAGTTACTCGATCCGGGGAGTGGACTATGGCTACACCTTC. As protein: CASSYSIRGVDYGYTF.

The rearrangement joins TRBV5-1 to TRBJ2-5, with 11 bases aligning to TRBD2. The germline gives CDR1 SGHRS, CDR2 YFSETQ. The CDR3 spans 14 residues. V lost 4 bases, J lost 5 bases, and 4 bases stayed unmatched. In nucleotides, the CDR3 is TGCGCCAGCAGCACTAGCGGGGGAGAGGAGACCCAGTACTTC. This codes for CASSTSGGEETQYF.

In this sample, this clone turned up a few times. This chain links TRBV14 with TRBJ2-5; 7 nucleotides match TRBD1. CDR1 SGHDN and CDR2 FVKESK come from the germline V gene. This CDR3 is 13 amino acids long. V gave up 3 bases and J gave up 5 bases; unmatched junction bases: 3. CDR3 bases: TGTGCCAGCAGCCAGACAGGGTGGGAGACCCAGTACTTC. This translates into CASSQTGWETQYF. The variable domain in full, completed from reference TRBV14 and TRBJ2-5, reads EAGVTQFPSHSVIEKGQTVTLRCDPISGHDNLYWYRRVMGKEIKFLLHFVKESKQDESGMPNNRFLAERTGGTYSTLKVQPAELEDSGVYFCASSQTGWETQYFGPGTRLLVL.

This clone has only a few counts. The chain couples TRBV5-5 to TRBJ1-6; possibly TRBD1 for D (6 bases). Looked up from germline, CDR1 is SGHKS and CDR2 is YYEKEE (reference sequence). V lost 3 bases and J 8 bases, leaving 12 bases between the germline ends. CDR3 length: 14 residues. CDR3 DNA: TGTGCCAGCAGCTCCCAGGGGCAAGATTCACCCCTCCACTTT. Its translation is CASSSQGQDSPLHF.